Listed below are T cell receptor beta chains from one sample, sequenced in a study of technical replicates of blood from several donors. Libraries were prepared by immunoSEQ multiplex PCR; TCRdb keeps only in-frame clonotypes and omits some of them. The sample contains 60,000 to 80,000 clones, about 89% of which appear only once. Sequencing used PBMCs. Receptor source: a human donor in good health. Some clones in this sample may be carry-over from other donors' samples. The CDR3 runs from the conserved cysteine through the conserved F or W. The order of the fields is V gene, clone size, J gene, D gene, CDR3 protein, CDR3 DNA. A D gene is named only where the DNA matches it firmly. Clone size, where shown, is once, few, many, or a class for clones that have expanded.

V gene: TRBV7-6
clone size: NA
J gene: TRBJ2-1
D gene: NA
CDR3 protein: CASSHMGHGNEQFF
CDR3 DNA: TGTGCCAGCAGCCACATGGGGCACGGCAATGAGCAGTTCTTC

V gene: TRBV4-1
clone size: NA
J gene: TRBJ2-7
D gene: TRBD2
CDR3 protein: CASSQETSSGGESYEQYF
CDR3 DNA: TGCGCCAGCAGCCAAGAAACAAGTAGCGGGGGGGAAAGTTACGAGCAGTACTTC

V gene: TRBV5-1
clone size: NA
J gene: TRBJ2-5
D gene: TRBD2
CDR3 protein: CASSLGGSETQYF
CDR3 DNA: TGCGCCAGCAGCTTGGGCGGGAGTGAGACCCAGTACTTC

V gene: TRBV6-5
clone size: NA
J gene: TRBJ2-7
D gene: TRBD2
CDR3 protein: CASSYSLAGGYEQYF
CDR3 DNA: TGTGCCAGCAGTTACTCGCTAGCGGGGGGCTACGAGCAGTACTTC

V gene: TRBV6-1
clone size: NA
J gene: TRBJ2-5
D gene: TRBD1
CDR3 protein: CASSGGGQGGETQYF
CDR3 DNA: TGTGCCAGCAGTGGGGGGGGACAGGGTGGGGAGACCCAGTACTTC

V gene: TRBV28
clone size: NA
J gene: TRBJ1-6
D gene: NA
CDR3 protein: CASSFRRTSPYNSPLHF
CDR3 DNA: TGTGCCAGCAGTTTCCGGCGGACAAGTCCCTATAATTCACCCCTCCACTTT

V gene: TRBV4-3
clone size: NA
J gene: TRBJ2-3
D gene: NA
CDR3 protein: CASSQAGVPSTDTQYF
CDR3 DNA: TGCGCCAGCAGCCAAGCGGGGGTTCCTAGCACAGATACGCAGTATTTT

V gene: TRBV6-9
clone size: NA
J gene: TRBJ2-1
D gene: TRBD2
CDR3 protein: CASSSPRTSGPHNEQFF
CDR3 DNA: TGTGCCAGCAGTTCCCCGCGGACTAGCGGGCCTCACAATGAGCAGTTCTTC

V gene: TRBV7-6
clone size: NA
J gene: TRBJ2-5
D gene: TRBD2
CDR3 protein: CASSRTGLAAETQYF
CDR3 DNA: TGTGCCAGCAGCCGGACGGGACTAGCCGCGGAGACCCAGTACTTC

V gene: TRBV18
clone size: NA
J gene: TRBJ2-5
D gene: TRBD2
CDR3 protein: CASSPSGLELGETQYF
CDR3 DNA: TGTGCCAGCTCACCATCGGGACTAGAGTTGGGAGAGACCCAGTACTTC

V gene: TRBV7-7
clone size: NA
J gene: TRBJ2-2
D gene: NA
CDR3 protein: CASSPQAGIGELFF
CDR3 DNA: TGTGCCAGCAGCCCCCAGGCGGGAATCGGGGAGCTGTTTTTT

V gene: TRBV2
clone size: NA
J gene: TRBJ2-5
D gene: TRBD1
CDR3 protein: CASLTTGGEETQYF
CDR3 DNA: TGTGCCAGTCTAACGACAGGGGGCGAGGAGACCCAGTACTTC

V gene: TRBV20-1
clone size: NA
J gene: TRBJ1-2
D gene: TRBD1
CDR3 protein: CSASLGQDYTF
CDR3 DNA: TGCAGTGCTAGTCTCGGACAGGACTACACCTTC

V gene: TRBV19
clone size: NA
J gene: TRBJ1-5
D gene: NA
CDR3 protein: CASSIIRIGRVGQPQHF
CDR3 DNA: TGTGCCAGTAGTATAATCCGAATCGGCAGGGTGGGACAGCCCCAGCATTTT

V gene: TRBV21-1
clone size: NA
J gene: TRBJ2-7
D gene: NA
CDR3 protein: CASSNGGHEQYF
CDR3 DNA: TGTGCCAGCAGCAATGGGGGCCACGAGCAGTACTTC

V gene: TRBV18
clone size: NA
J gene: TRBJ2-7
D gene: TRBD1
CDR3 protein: CASSTSTGGIHEQYF
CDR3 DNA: TGTGCCAGCTCAACCAGTACAGGGGGCATACACGAGCAGTACTTC

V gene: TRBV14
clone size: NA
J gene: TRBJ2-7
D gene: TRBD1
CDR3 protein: CASSDRDSLSYEQYF
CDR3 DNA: TGTGCCAGCAGCGATAGGGACAGCCTCTCCTACGAGCAGTACTTC

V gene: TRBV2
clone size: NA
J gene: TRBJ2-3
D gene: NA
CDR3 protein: CASRIGLSSTDTQYF
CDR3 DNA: TGTGCCAGCAGGATAGGACTCTCTAGCACAGATACGCAGTATTTT

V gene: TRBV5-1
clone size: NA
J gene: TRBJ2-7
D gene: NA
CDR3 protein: CASSATGGRGGAYEQYF
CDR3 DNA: TGCGCCAGCAGCGCCACAGGGGGCCGCGGGGGGGCCTACGAGCAGTACTTC

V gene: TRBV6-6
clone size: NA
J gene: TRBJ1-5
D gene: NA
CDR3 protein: CASSAGDLPQHF
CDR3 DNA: TGTGCCAGCAGTGCCGGAGATCTGCCCCAGCATTTT

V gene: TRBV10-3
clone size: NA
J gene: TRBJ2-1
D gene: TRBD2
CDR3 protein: CAISEGLAEYNEQFF
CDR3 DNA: TGTGCCATCAGTGAAGGACTAGCTGAGTACAATGAGCAGTTCTTC

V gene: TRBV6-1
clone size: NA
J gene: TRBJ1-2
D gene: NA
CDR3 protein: CASSNPIGGHYGYTF
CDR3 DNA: TGTGCCAGCAGTAACCCCATTGGGGGCCACTATGGCTACACCTTC

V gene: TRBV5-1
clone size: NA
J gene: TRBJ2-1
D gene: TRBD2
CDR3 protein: CASSTSGTPEEEQFF
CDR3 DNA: TGCGCCAGCAGCACTAGCGGGACCCCGGAGGAAGAGCAGTTCTTC

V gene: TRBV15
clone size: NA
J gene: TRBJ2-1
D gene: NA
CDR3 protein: CATSREVVGLYNEQFF
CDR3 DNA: TGTGCCACCAGCAGAGAAGTTGTGGGACTCTACAATGAGCAGTTCTTC

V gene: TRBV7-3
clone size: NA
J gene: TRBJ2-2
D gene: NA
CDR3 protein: CASSLMGQDTGELFF
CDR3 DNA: TGTGCCAGCAGCTTAATGGGACAAGACACCGGGGAGCTGTTTTTT

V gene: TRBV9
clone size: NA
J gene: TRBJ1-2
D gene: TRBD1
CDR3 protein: CASRRTGDWGYTF
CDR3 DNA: TGTGCCAGCAGGAGGACAGGGGATTGGGGCTACACCTTC

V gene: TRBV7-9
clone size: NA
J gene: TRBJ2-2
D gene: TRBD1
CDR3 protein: CASSYTGGDNEGELFF
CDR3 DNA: TGTGCCAGCAGCTACACAGGGGGAGATAATGAAGGGGAGCTGTTTTTT

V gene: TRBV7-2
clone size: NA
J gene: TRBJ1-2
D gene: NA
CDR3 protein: CASSWETPLRGYTF
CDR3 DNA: TGTGCCAGCAGCTGGGAGACGCCACTTCGGGGCTACACCTTC

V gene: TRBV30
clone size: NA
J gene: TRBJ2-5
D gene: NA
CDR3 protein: CAWTATLGTQYF
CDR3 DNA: TGTGCCTGGACGGCGACTTTGGGGACCCAGTACTTC

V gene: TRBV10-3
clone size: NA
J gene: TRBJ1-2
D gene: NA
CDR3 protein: CAISESQNYGYTF
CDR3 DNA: TGTGCCATCAGTGAGAGCCAAAACTATGGCTACACCTTC

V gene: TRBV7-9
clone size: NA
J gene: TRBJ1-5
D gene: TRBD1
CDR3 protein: CASSITGGNQPQHF
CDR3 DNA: TGTGCCAGCAGCATAACAGGGGGCAATCAGCCCCAGCATTTT

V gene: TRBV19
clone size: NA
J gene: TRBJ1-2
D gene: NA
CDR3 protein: CASKREVANYGYTF
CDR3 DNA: TGTGCCAGTAAAAGGGAGGTGGCGAACTATGGCTACACCTTC

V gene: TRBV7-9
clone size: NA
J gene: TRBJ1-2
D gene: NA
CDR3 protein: CASSPVRRGLTEGYTF
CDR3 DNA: TGTGCCAGCAGCCCAGTGCGGCGGGGGCTGACAGAAGGCTACACCTTC

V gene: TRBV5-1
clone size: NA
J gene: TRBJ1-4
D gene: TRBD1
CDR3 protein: CASSRTGDYEKLFF
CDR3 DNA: TGCGCCAGCAGTAGGACAGGGGATTATGAAAAACTGTTTTTT

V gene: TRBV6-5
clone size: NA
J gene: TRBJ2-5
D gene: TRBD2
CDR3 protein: CASSPSGGAEKTQYF
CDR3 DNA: TGTGCCAGCAGCCCAAGCGGGGGGGCCGAAAAGACCCAGTACTTC

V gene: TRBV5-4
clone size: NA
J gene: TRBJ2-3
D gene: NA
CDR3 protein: CASSRPSKRGTDTQYF
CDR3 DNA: TGTGCCAGCAGCCGCCCGTCGAAGCGGGGCACAGATACGCAGTATTTT

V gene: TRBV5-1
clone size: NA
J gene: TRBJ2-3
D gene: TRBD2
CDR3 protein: CASSLQRGGGTDTQYF
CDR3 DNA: TGCGCCAGCAGCTTACAGCGGGGGGGAGGCACAGATACGCAGTATTTT

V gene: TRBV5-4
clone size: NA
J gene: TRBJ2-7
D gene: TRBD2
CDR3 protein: CASSLAGLASSRQYF
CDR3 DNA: TGTGCCAGCAGCTTGGCCGGACTAGCGTCTTCCCGGCAGTACTTC

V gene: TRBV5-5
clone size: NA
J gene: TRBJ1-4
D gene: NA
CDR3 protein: CASSNRGEKLFF
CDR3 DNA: TGTGCCAGCAGTAACCGGGGGGAAAAACTGTTTTTT

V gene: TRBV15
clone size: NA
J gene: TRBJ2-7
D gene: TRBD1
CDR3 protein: CATSSGTGGAEQYF
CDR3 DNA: TGTGCCACCAGCAGCGGGACAGGGGGCGCCGAGCAGTACTTC

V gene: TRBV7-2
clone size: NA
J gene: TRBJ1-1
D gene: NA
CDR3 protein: CASSLVQGRGEAFF
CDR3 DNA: TGTGCCAGCAGCTTAGTCCAGGGAAGGGGTGAAGCTTTCTTT

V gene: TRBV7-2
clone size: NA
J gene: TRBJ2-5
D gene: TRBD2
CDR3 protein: CASSRSGSKETQYF
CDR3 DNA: TGTGCCAGCAGCCGCAGCGGGAGTAAAGAGACCCAGTACTTC

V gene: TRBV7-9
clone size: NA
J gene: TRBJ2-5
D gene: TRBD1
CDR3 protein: CASSGTGGGETQYF
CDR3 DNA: TGTGCCAGCAGCGGTACAGGGGGCGGGGAGACCCAGTACTTC

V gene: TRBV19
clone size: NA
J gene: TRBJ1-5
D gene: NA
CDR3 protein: CASSLSRDQPQHF
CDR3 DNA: TGTGCCAGTAGCCTTTCCAGGGATCAGCCCCAGCATTTT

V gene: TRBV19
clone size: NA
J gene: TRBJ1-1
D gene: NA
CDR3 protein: CASSIVAASTEAFF
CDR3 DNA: TGTGCCAGTAGTATAGTCGCAGCGAGCACTGAAGCTTTCTTT

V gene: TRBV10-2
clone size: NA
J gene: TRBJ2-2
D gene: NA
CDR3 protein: CASSFWDTTGELFF
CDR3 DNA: TGCGCCAGCAGTTTTTGGGACACCACCGGGGAGCTGTTTTTT

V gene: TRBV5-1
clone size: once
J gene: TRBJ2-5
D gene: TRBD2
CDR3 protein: CASSLASGSEETQYF
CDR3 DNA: TGCGCCAGCAGCTTGGCTAGCGGGAGTGAGGAGACCCAGTACTTC

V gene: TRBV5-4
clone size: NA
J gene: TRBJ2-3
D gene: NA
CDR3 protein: CASSLGHFSVSTDTQYF
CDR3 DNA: TGTGCCAGCAGCTTGGGACACTTTAGTGTTTCCACAGATACGCAGTATTTT

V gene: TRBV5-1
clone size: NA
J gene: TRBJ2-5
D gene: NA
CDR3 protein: CASSVDSSGTQYF
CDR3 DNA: TGCGCCAGCAGCGTGGACTCTTCGGGGACCCAGTACTTC

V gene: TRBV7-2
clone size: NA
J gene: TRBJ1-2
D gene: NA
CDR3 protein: CASYSWANYGYTF
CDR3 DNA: TGTGCCAGCTACAGTTGGGCGAACTATGGCTACACCTTC

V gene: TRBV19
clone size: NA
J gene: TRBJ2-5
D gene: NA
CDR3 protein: CASSVTAGETQYF
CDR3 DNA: TGTGCCAGTAGTGTTACAGCTGGGGAGACCCAGTACTTC

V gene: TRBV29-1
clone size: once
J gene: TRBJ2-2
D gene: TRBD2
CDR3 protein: CSTTSGGAGGELFF
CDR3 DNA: TGCAGCACCACTAGCGGGGGGGCAGGCGGGGAGCTGTTTTTT

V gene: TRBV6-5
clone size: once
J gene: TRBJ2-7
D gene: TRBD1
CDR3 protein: CASSSFRDRIYEQYF
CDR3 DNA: TGTGCCAGCAGTTCCTTCCGGGACAGAATTTACGAGCAGTACTTC

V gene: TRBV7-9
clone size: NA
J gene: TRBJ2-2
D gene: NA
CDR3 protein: CASSPPEAGELFF
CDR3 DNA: TGTGCCAGCAGCCCCCCAGAGGCCGGGGAGCTGTTTTTT

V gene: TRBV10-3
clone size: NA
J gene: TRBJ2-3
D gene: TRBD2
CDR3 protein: CAISDAGLAGFTDTQYF
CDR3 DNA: TGTGCCATCAGTGACGCAGGCCTAGCGGGATTCACAGATACGCAGTATTTT

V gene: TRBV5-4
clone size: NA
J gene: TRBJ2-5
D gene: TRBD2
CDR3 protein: CASTMTSGSLETQYF
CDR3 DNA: TGTGCCAGCACCATGACTAGCGGGAGCTTGGAGACCCAGTACTTC

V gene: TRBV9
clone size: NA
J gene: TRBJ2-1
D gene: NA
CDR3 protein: CASSKDGSTYNEQFF
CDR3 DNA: TGTGCCAGCAGCAAAGACGGGAGCACCTACAATGAGCAGTTCTTC

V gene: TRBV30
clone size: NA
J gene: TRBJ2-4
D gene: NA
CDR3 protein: CAWLAEQQNIQYF
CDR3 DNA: TGTGCCTGGTTGGCAGAACAGCAAAACATTCAGTACTTC

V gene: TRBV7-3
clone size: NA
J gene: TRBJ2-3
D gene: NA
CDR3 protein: CASRSRVTDTQYF
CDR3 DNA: TGTGCCAGCAGAAGCAGGGTTACAGATACGCAGTATTTT